This T cell receptor (beta chain) derives from a study of regulatory T cells in long-lasting Graves disease. Study overall: Graves' disease counted as persistent after over 5 years of antithyroid drugs with positive TSH receptor antibodies. Study-wide results and caveats: Among persistent patients, a larger number of public clonotypes were shared (around 3,000) than among newly diagnosed patients (roughly 910).

Between the trimmed V and J ends, which lost 7 bases and 7 bases, there was a span of 13 bases. The CDR3 is made up of 12 amino acids. The V gene's germline CDR1 is GTSNPN and CDR2 SVGIG (reference sequence). The time point is: persistent/refractory GD, antithyroid drugs over 5 years with positive TRAb. Generation of the TCR library employed RNA extracted from PBMCs. Notes on this clonotype: What it recognizes is unknown.

Libraries of TCR beta came from iRepertoire HTBI primers plus Arm-PCR of CDR3 regions. MiXCR was run by TCRdb on the multiplex PCR reads, yielding one entry per CDR3 protein. Among under 500,000 distinct CDR3 sequences listed, around 20% were seen once. This chain connects TRBV30 to TRBJ2-2; D possibly uses TRBD1 or TRBD2 (6 bases each). The material sequenced was peripheral blood mononuclear cells (PBMCs), taken when the disease was refractory, from a patient treated with antithyroid drugs. This TCR was sampled from a female donor with Graves disease. The CDR3 loop reads CASAEGGGELFF. CDR3 DNA: TGTGCCTCCGCGGAGGGGGGCGGGGAGCTGTTTTTT.